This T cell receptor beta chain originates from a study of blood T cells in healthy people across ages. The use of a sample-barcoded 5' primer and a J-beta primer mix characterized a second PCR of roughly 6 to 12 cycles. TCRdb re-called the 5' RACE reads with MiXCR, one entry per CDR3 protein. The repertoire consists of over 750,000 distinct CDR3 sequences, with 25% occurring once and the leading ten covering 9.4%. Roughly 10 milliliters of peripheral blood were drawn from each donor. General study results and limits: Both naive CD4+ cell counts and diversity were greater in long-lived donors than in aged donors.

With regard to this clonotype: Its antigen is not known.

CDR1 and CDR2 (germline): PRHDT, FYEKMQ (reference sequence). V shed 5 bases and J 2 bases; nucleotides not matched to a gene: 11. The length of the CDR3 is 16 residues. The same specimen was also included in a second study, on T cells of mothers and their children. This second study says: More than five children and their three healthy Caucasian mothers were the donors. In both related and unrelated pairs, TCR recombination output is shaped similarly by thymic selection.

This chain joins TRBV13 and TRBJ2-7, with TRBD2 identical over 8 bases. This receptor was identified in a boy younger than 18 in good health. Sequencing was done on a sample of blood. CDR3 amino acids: CASSLRGAGGPYEQYF. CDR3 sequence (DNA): TGTGCCAGCAGCCTAAGGGGCGCGGGGGGCCCCTACGAGCAGTACTTC.